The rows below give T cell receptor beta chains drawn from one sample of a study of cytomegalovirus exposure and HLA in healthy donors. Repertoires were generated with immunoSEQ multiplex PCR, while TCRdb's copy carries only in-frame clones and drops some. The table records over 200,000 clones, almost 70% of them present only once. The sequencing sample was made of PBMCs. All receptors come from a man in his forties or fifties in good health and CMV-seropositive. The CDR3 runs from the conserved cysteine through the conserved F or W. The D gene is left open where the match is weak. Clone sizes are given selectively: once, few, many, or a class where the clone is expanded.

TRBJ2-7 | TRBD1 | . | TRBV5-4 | CASSLLRDRRFDEQYF | TGTGCCAGCAGCTTGTTGCGGGACAGGAGATTCGACGAGCAGTACTTC
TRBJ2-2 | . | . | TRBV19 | CASKGAGANTGELFF | TGTGCCAGTAAGGGTGCAGGGGCGAACACCGGGGAGCTGTTTTTT
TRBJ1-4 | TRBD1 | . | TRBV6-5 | CASSWDRDNEKLFF | TGTGCCAGCAGTTGGGACAGGGATAATGAAAAACTGTTTTTT
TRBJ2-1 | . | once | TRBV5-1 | CASSSEVLGNEQFF | TGCGCCAGCAGCTCGGAGGTTCTGGGAAATGAGCAGTTCTTC
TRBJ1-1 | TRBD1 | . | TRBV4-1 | CASSQRTGMNTEAFF | TGCGCCAGCAGCCAAAGGACAGGTATGAACACTGAAGCTTTCTTT
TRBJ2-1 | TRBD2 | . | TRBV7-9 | CASSPPYPSGSYNEQFF | TGTGCCAGCAGCCCGCCCTATCCTAGCGGGTCCTACAATGAGCAGTTCTTC
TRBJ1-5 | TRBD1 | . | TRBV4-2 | CASSLGQGSQPQHF | TGTGCCAGCAGCCTCGGACAGGGAAGTCAGCCCCAGCATTTT
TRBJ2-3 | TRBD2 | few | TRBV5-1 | CASSILAGGGTDTQYF | TGCGCCAGCAGCATCCTAGCGGGGGGGGGCACAGATACGCAGTATTTT
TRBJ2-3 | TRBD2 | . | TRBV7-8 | CASSMGLAGPRDTQYF | TGTGCCAGCAGCATGGGACTAGCGGGGCCGCGAGATACGCAGTATTTT
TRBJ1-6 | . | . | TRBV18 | CASSPTRGNSPLHF | TGTGCCAGCTCACCAACCCGCGGGAATTCACCCCTCCACTTT
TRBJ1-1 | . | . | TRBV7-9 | CASSLGGGVTAFRTEAFF | TGTGCCAGCAGCTTAGGAGGGGGAGTGACAGCTTTTAGGACTGAAGCTTTCTTT
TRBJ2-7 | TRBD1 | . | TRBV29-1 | CSAGRDRGYEQYF | TGCAGCGCGGGGCGGGACAGGGGTTACGAGCAGTACTTC
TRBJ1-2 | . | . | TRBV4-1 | CASSQDPKQAPDLNYGYTF | TGCGCCAGCAGCCAAGATCCGAAACAGGCCCCCGACTTGAACTATGGCTACACCTTC
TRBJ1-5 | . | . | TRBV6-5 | CASSYVREEDQPQHF | TGTGCCAGCAGTTACGTCAGGGAGGAGGATCAGCCCCAGCATTTT
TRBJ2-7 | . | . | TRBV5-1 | CASSLSTAYEQYF | TGCGCCAGCAGCTTGTCAACAGCCTACGAGCAGTACTTC
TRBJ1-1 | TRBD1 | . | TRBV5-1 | CASSLVSRNPGQGVFF | TGCGCCAGCAGCTTGGTCTCGCGAAACCCGGGACAGGGAGTCTTCTTT
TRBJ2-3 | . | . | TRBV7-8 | CASSLSQASTDTQYF | TGTGCCAGCAGCTTAAGCCAGGCTAGCACAGATACGCAGTATTTT
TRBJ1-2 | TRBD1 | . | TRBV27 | CASSWQGGQGAGGYTF | TGTGCCAGCAGTTGGCAGGGAGGACAGGGAGCCGGTGGCTACACCTTC
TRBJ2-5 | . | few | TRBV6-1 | CASAGQREETQYF | TGTGCCAGCGCAGGACAGAGGGAGGAGACCCAGTACTTC
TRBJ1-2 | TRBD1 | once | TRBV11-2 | CASSRDRDYGYTF | TGTGCCAGCAGCCGAGACAGGGACTATGGCTACACCTTC
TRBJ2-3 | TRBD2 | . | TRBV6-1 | CASTPSGGWDTQYF | TGTGCCAGCACCCCCAGCGGGGGGTGGGATACGCAGTATTTT
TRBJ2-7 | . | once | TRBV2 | CASSEGGLWEQYF | TGTGCCAGCAGTGAAGGGGGGCTCTGGGAACAGTACTTC
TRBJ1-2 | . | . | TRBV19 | CASSIKGNYGYTF | TGTGCCAGTAGTATAAAGGGGAACTATGGCTACACCTTC
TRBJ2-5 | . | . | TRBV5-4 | CASSFQGKPQETQYF | TGTGCCAGCAGCTTCCAGGGGAAACCTCAGGAGACCCAGTACTTC
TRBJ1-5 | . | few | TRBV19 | CASRNGQPQHF | TGTGCCTCCCGCAACGGTCAGCCCCAGCATTTT
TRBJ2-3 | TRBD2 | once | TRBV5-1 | CASSLEAGGTDTQYF | TGCGCCAGCAGCTTGGAAGCGGGGGGGACAGATACGCAGTATTTT